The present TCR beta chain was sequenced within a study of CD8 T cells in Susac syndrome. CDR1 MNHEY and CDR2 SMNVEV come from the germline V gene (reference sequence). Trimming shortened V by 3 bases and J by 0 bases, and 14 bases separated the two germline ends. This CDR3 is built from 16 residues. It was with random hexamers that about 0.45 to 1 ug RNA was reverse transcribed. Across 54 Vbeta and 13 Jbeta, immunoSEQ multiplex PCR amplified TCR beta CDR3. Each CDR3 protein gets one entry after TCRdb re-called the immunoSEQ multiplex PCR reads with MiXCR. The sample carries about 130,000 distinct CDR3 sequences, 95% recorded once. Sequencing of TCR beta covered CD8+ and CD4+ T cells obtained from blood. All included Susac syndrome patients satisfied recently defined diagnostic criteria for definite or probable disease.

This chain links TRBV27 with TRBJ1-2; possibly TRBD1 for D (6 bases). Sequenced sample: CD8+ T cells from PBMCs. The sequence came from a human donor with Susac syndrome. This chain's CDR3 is CASSLIKGDPNYGYTF. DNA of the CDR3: TGTGCCAGCAGTTTGATTAAGGGGGACCCTAACTATGGCTACACCTTC.